These 19 T cell receptor beta chains share one sample of origin, sequenced in a study of Ad26.COV2.S vaccination and SARS-CoV-2 variants. This sample's treatment: around 19 received Ad26.COV2.S at low or high dose, single or two shots; about 5 received placebo; per-sample allocation not given. Samples were taken on day 63 after the first vaccine or placebo injection. Clones were sequenced by immunoSEQ multiplex PCR, and TCRdb holds only the in-frame ones, with some missing. The repertoire holds roughly 300,000 clones, with about 88% as singletons. The sequenced sample was peripheral blood, obtained in a trial of Ad26.COV2.S vaccine versus placebo. The source is a person aged 18 to 59 who received the Ad26.COV2.S COVID-19 vaccine or a placebo.

The chain is built from TRBV3-1 (or the pseudogene TRBV3-2) and TRBJ1-2; 7 nucleotides align to TRBD1. CDR1 and CDR2 (germline): LGHDT, YNNKEL (reference sequence). The CDR3 runs 16 residues. V shed 4 bases and J 6 bases; nucleotides not matched to a gene: 14. CDR3 sequence: CASSLRGVTGTHGYTF. CDR3 sequence (DNA): TGTGCCAGCAGCCTACGGGGCGTGACAGGGACCCATGGCTACACCTTC.

The chain recombines TRBV4-3 with TRBJ2-5; no clear D. Germline assignment: CDR1 LGHNA and CDR2 YSLEER. The CDR3 loop spans 14 amino acids. Trimming shortened V by 4 bases and J by 2 bases, and 11 bases separated the two germline ends. CDR3 protein: CASSRDGNQETQYF. CDR3 coding DNA: TGCGCCAGCAGCCGGGATGGAAATCAAGAGACCCAGTACTTC.

V and J are TRBV5-1 and TRBJ1-1; a possible D gene is TRBD1 (5 bases). Trimming shortened V by 4 bases and J by 2 bases, and 15 bases separated the two germline ends. Looked up from germline, CDR1 is SGHRS and CDR2 is YFSETQ. The CDR3 totals 15 residues. The CDR3 here is CASSPGPNSNTEAFF. CDR3 nucleotides: TGCGCCAGCAGCCCGGGACCTAACAGCAACACTGAAGCTTTCTTT.

The chain is built from TRBV4-2 and TRBJ2-1; TRBD2 aligns across 10 bases. Germline values: CDR1 LGHNA, CDR2 YNFKEQ. J gave up 6 bases and V 0 bases, and 8 bases lay outside the gene matches. The CDR3 extends over 17 amino acids. The CDR3 reads CASSQELSQRGGNEQFF. The CDR3 DNA reads TGTGCCAGCAGCCAAGAACTAAGTCAGCGGGGGGGCAATGAGCAGTTCTTC.

The chain is built from TRBV10-3 and TRBJ2-2; TRBD1 matches 7 bases. Losses at the gene ends were 3 bases for V and 1 base for J; bases not matched to a gene: 2. This CDR3 is 15 amino acids long. Germline loops: CDR1 ENHRY, CDR2 SYGVKD. The CDR3 nucleotides are TGTGCCATCAGTGACAACAGGGGGAACACCGGGGAGCTGTTTTTT. Its translation: CAISDNRGNTGELFF.

The CDR3 reads CASSFRRQIRTYEQYF. The CDR3 region has the DNA TGTGCCAGCAGTTTCCGTCGACAGATAAGAACCTACGAGCAGTACTTC. The chain is built from TRBV27 and TRBJ2-7, with D tentatively TRBD1 (5 bases). CDR1 and CDR2 from the germline V gene are MNHEY and SMNVEV (reference sequence). The CDR3 is made up of 16 amino acids. Trimming shortened V by 3 bases and J by 2 bases, and 17 bases separated the two germline ends.

The chain joins TRBV27 to TRBJ1-2, with D maybe TRBD1 (5 bases). Germline CDR1 MNHEY, CDR2 SMNVEV (reference sequence). CDR3 size: 15 residues. V was trimmed by 0 bases and J by 4 bases, leaving 12 bases between them. Here the CDR3 DNA reads TGTGCCAGCAGTTTATCGGAGGGGCTGGGCTATGGCTACACCTTC. The encoded protein is CASSLSEGLGYGYTF.

Turning to this clone: The same CDR3 arises from other DNA sequences in this sample as well. J is TRBJ2-5 and V is TRBV7-2; 7 bases align to TRBD2. Germline loops: CDR1 SGHTA, CDR2 FQGNSA. J lost 1 base, V lost 2 bases, and 1 base had no gene match. The CDR3 totals 14 residues. CDR3 nucleotide sequence: TGTGCCAGCAGCTTAAGCGGGGTCCAAGAGACCCAGTACTTC. Its protein product is CASSLSGVQETQYF.

The chain is built from TRBV9 and TRBJ2-1; 15 nucleotides align to TRBD2. Germline assignment: CDR1 SGDLS and CDR2 YYNGEE. J lost 0 bases, V lost 0 bases, and 13 bases had no gene match. The CDR3 extends over 22 amino acids. The CDR3 sequence: CASSVVEGTSGRIPSSYNEQFF. The CDR3 DNA sequence: TGTGCCAGCAGCGTAGTGGAGGGGACTAGCGGGAGGATCCCCAGCTCCTACAATGAGCAGTTCTTC.

The chain employs TRBV5-8 and TRBJ2-1, with 11 bases fitting TRBD2. The CDR3 contains 15 residues. J gave up 7 bases and V 4 bases, and 7 bases lay outside the gene matches. CDR1 SGHTS and CDR2 YDEGEE come from the germline V gene. CDR3 in amino acids: CASSKTSGSRNEQFF. For the CDR3, the DNA is TGTGCCAGCAGCAAAACTAGCGGGAGTCGGAATGAGCAGTTCTTC.

J is TRBJ2-1 and V is TRBV5-1, with D perhaps TRBD1 (6 bases). The V end lost 7 bases, the J end lost 4 bases, and 15 bases lay between the germline ends. CDR1 is SGHRS, CDR2 YFSETQ, per germline. The CDR3 loop spans 14 amino acids. The CDR3 DNA reads as TGCGCCAGCGGACCATCCGGACAGTACAATGAGCAGTTCTTC. Its protein product is CASGPSGQYNEQFF.

This chain connects TRBV4-2 to TRBJ2-2, with D tentatively TRBD2 (6 bases). The CDR3 consists of 17 residues. Between the trimmed V and J ends, which lost 1 base and 0 bases, there was a span of 12 bases. Germline CDR1 and CDR2: LGHNA and YNFKEQ. The CDR3 region has the DNA TGTGCCAGCAGCCAAGGGTTGCGGGGAGCGAACACCGGGGAGCTGTTTTTT. Amino acids: CASSQGLRGANTGELFF.

This clone was seen a single time. This chain links TRBV27 with TRBJ2-4; D assignment may be TRBD1 or TRBD2 (6 bases each). CDR3 size: 14 residues. Trimming took off 4 bases at V and 11 bases at J, with 18 bases between the two ends. Germline CDR1 reads MNHEY; CDR2 reads SMNVEV (reference sequence). DNA of the CDR3: TGTGCCAGCAGTTGGGGCTCGGGGGCGGGATTTCAGTACTTC. This sequence encodes CASSWGSGAGFQYF.

The sample holds a few counts of this clone. The genes are TRBV7-2 and TRBJ2-6, with a possible D match to TRBD1 (5 bases). Germline assignment: CDR1 SGHTA and CDR2 FQGNSA. CDR3 length: 15 amino acids. With 4 bases removed from V and 0 bases from J, the gap between germline ends came to 7 bases. The CDR3 is CASSSDSSGANVLTF. Here the CDR3 DNA reads TGTGCCAGCAGCTCAGACAGCTCTGGGGCCAACGTCCTGACTTTC.

J is TRBJ2-3 and V is TRBV5-1; D might be TRBD1 or TRBD2, each matching 6 bases. V was trimmed by 5 bases and J by 0 bases, leaving 10 bases between them. Looked up from germline, CDR1 is SGHRS and CDR2 is YFSETQ. This CDR3 region has 14 residues. CDR3 in amino acids: CASRWGASTDTQYF. CDR3 DNA sequence: TGCGCCAGCAGGTGGGGGGCCAGCACAGATACGCAGTATTTT.

This clone was detected only a few times. This sample includes further DNA sequences coding for the same CDR3. The chain carries TRBV6-6 and TRBJ1-1; TRBD1 is a possible D gene (6 bases). Germline loops: CDR1 MNHNY, CDR2 SVGAGI (reference sequence). The CDR3 has 13 residues. V was pared by 5 bases and J by 1 base, with 8 bases between. CDR3: CASSRGQNTEAFF. The CDR3 DNA is TGTGCCAGCAGTCGGGGACAGAACACTGAAGCTTTCTTT.

The chain joins TRBV6-1 to TRBJ2-5; D perhaps matches TRBD2 (7 bases). Trimming removed 3 bases at V and 5 bases at J, with 13 bases between. The CDR3 sequence is 14 residues long. Per the germline V gene, CDR1 is MNHNS and CDR2 is SASEGT. CDR3 bases: TGTGCCAGCAGTGATCCGGGGGGCCGGGAGACCCAGTACTTC. Translation gives CASSDPGGRETQYF.

This sequence joins TRBV9 and TRBJ2-7, with D possibly being TRBD1 (5 bases). CDR1 is SGDLS, CDR2 YYNGEE, per germline. The CDR3 is made up of 14 amino acids. Trimming stripped 0 bases from V and 0 bases from J, with 7 bases between. The chain's CDR3 is CASSVGQISYEQYF. The CDR3 nucleotides are TGTGCCAGCAGCGTAGGACAGATCTCCTACGAGCAGTACTTC.

This clone has just a few counts. This sequence joins TRBV18 and TRBJ2-1; 8 positions match TRBD2. The CDR3 covers 15 residues. Per germline, CDR1 KGHSH and CDR2 LQKENI. The V and J ends lost 3 bases and 4 bases, in that order; junction bases with no gene match: 5. CDR3 coding DNA: TGTGCCAGCTCACCTGTTAGCGGGGTGTACAATGAGCAGTTCTTC. Translation gives CASSPVSGVYNEQFF.